What follows describes a single T cell receptor (beta chain). Germline CDR1 and CDR2: LGHNA and YNFKEQ. V lost 1 base, J lost 5 bases, and 15 bases stayed unmatched. This CDR3 has 20 amino acids. This record belongs to a study of blood T cell repertoires in COVID-19. Study summary: The study drew acute and convalescent COVID-19 samples from the United States, Italy and Spain. T cells, B-cell-depleted T cells, or PBMCs provided the cDNA or gDNA that served as material.

In the original analysis: Researchers report that nucleated cell counts were estimated from reference gene primer amplification. Sequencing was performed with immunoSEQ multiplex PCR; in TCRdb, only in-frame clones are kept and a portion is missing. V, J and clone size were drawn from that table, and D and trimming were deduced from the DNA. The data show around 260,000 clones, approximately 82% seen once. Specimen: peripheral blood. V is TRBV4-2 and J is TRBJ2-5, with 14 bases fitting TRBD2. The origin of this receptor is a man aged 60-69 years who had recovered from COVID-19. The DNA for the CDR3 is TGTGCCAGCAGCCAAGTCCCGGGACTAGCGGGAGTAGGGGATTCGGAGACCCAGTACTTC. It yields the protein CASSQVPGLAGVGDSETQYF.